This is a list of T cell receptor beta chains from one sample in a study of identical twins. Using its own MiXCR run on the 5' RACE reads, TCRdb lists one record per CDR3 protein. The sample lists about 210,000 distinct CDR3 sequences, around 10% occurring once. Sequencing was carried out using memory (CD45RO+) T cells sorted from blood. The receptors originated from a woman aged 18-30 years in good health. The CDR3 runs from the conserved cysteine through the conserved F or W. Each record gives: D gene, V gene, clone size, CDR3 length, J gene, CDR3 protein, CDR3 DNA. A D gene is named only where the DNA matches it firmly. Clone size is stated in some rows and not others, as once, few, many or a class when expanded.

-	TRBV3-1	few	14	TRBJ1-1	CASSQEGGRGEAFF	TGTGCCAGCAGCCAAGAAGGGGGAAGAGGTGAAGCTTTCTTT
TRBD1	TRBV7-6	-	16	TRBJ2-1	CASSQLGGQLYNEQFF	TGTGCCAGCAGTCAGTTAGGGGGACAGCTTTACAATGAGCAGTTCTTC
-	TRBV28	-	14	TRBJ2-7	CASSPRGNPYEQYF	TGTGCCAGCAGTCCCAGGGGAAACCCCTACGAGCAGTACTTC
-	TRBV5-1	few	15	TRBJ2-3	CASSLLPPATDTQYF	TGCGCCAGCTCCCTACTACCCCCGGCCACAGATACGCAGTATTTT
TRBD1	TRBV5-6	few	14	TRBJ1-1	CASSLSGGDTEAFF	TGTGCCAGCAGCTTGTCAGGGGGCGACACTGAAGCTTTCTTT
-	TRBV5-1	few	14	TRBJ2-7	CASSPIGTGHEQYF	TGCGCCAGCAGCCCGATCGGAACAGGCCACGAGCAGTACTTC
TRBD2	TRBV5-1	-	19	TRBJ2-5	CASSLALVVAGGPWETQYF	TGCGCCAGCAGCTTGGCCCTCGTCGTAGCGGGAGGGCCTTGGGAGACCCAGTACTTC
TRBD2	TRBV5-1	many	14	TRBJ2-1	CASRLVTSLNEQFF	TGCGCCAGCAGGCTGGTGACTAGCCTCAATGAGCAGTTCTTC
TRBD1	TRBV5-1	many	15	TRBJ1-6	CASSGGQGVASPLHF	TGCGCCAGCAGCGGGGGACAGGGGGTTGCTTCACCCCTCCACTTT
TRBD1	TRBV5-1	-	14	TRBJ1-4	CASSSEGAGEKLFF	TGCGCCAGCAGCTCGGAGGGGGCAGGGGAAAAACTGTTTTTT
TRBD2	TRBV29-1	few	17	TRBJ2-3	CSVRRGTSGFSTDTQYF	TGCAGCGTCCGCAGGGGGACTAGCGGTTTTAGCACAGATACGCAGTATTTT
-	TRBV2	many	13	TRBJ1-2	CATGEGYRYGYTF	TGTGCCACCGGCGAGGGATACCGCTATGGCTACACCTTC
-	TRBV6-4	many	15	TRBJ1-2	CASSSGGAGNYGYTF	TGTGCCAGCAGTAGTGGGGGCGCAGGAAACTATGGCTACACCTTC
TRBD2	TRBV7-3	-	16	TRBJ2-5	CASSLTSGGARETQYF	TGTGCCAGCAGTCTTACTAGCGGGGGGGCCAGAGAGACCCAGTACTTC
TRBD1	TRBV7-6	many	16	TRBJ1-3	CASSSTGTGEGNTIYF	TGTGCCAGCAGCTCGACGGGGACAGGGGAAGGAAACACCATATATTTT
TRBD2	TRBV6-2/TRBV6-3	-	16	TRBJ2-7	CASSYPSGIGSYEQYF	TGTGCCAGCAGTTACCCTAGCGGGATTGGGTCCTACGAGCAGTACTTC
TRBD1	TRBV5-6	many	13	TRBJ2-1	CASSMDRANEQFF	TGTGCCAGCAGCATGGACAGGGCCAATGAGCAGTTCTTC
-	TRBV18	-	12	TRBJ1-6	CASSPPNSPLHF	TGTGCCAGCTCACCTCCTAATTCACCCCTCCACTTT
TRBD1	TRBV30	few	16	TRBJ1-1	CAWSAHSGTGRTEAFF	TGTGCCTGGAGTGCCCATTCCGGGACAGGGAGGACTGAAGCTTTCTTT
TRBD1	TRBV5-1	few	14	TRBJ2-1	CASSRRQGLEEQFF	TGCGCCAGCAGCCGCCGACAGGGGCTCGAGGAGCAGTTCTTC
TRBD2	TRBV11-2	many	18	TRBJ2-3	CASSRTSGGRQSTDTQYF	TGTGCCAGCAGCCGGACTAGCGGGGGGCGTCAGAGCACAGATACGCAGTATTTT
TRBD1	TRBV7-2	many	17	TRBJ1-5	CASSPDRGMTFNQPQHF	TGTGCCAGCAGCCCCGACAGGGGCATGACCTTCAATCAGCCCCAGCATTTT
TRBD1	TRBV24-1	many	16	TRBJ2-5	CATSDPQGTGRETQYF	TGTGCCACCAGTGATCCGCAAGGGACAGGGCGAGAGACCCAGTACTTC
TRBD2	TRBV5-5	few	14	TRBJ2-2	CASSLWGGTGELFF	TGTGCCAGCAGCTTGTGGGGAGGGACCGGGGAGCTGTTTTTT
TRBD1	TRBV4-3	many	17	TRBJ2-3	CASSQGIGQGARDTQYF	TGCGCCAGCAGTCAAGGTATAGGACAGGGGGCAAGAGATACGCAGTATTTT
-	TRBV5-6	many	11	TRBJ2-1	CASSRPAEQFF	TGTGCCAGCAGTCGGCCAGCCGAGCAGTTCTTC
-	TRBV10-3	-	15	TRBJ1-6	CAISGGPPENSPLHF	TGTGCCATCAGTGGAGGGCCCCCGGAGAATTCACCCCTCCACTTT
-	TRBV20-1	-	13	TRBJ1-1	CSAITGYDTEAFF	TGCAGTGCTATCACAGGGTACGACACTGAAGCTTTCTTT
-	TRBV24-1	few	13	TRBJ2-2	CATSESGSGELFF	TGTGCCACCAGTGAATCAGGGTCGGGGGAGCTGTTTTTT
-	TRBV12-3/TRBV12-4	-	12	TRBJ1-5	CASSSNDQPQHF	TGTGCCAGCAGTTCTAATGATCAGCCCCAGCATTTT
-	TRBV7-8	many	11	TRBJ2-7	CASSIGYEQYF	TGTGCCAGCTCCATAGGATACGAGCAGTACTTC
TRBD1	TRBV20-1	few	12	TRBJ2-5	CSATGTVATQYF	TGCAGTGCTACCGGGACAGTTGCGACCCAGTACTTC
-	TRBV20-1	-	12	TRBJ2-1	CSASGSYNEQFF	TGCAGTGCTAGCGGGAGTTACAATGAGCAGTTCTTC
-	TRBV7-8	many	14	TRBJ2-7	CASSLITGAYEQYF	TGTGCCAGCAGCTTGATAACGGGGGCCTACGAGCAGTACTTC
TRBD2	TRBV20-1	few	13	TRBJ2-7	CSARLAGDHEQYF	TGCAGTGCTAGACTAGCGGGAGATCACGAGCAGTACTTC
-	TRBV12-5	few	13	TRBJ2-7	CASGLWDTYEQYF	TGTGCTAGTGGTTTATGGGACACCTACGAGCAGTACTTC
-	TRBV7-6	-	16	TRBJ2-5	CASSLVLARREETQYF	TGTGCCAGCAGCTTAGTACTAGCCCGACGGGAAGAGACCCAGTACTTC
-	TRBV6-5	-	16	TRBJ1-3	CASSYSQGNSGNTIYF	TGTGCCAGCAGTTACTCGCAGGGTAACTCTGGAAACACCATATATTTT
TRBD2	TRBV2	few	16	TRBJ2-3	CASSATSGGSTDTQYF	TGTGCCAGCAGTGCCACTAGCGGGGGGAGCACAGATACGCAGTATTTT
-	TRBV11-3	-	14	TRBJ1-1	CASGEGLANTEAFF	TGTGCCAGCGGCGAAGGTTTGGCCAACACTGAAGCTTTCTTT
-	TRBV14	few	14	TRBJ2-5	CASSQLRTQETQYF	TGTGCCAGCAGTCAACTAAGAACGCAAGAGACCCAGTACTTC
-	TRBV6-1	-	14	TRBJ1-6	CASSERRKNSPLHF	TGTGCCAGCAGTGAGAGACGGAAGAATTCACCCCTCCACTTT
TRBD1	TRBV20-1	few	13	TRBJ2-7	CSAHDRVSYEQYF	TGCAGTGCCCACGACAGGGTATCCTACGAGCAGTACTTC
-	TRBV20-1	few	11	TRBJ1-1	CSARRPDEAFF	TGCAGTGCCCGCCGCCCAGATGAAGCTTTCTTT
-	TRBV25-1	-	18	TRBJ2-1	CASSAPREQGPSYNEQFF	TGTGCCAGCAGTGCCCCTCGGGAACAGGGCCCCTCCTACAATGAGCAGTTCTTC
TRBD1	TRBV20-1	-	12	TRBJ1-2	CSAWTGVFGYTF	TGCAGTGCCTGGACAGGGGTCTTTGGCTACACCTTC
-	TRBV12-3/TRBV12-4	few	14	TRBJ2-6	CASTWDGRANVLTF	TGTGCCAGCACCTGGGACGGACGGGCCAACGTCCTGACTTTC
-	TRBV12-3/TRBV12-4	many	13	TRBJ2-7	CASSTGGPGEQYF	TGTGCCAGCAGTACCGGAGGGCCGGGCGAGCAGTACTTC
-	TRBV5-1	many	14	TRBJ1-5	CASSLGLDNQPQHF	TGCGCCAGCAGCTTGGGACTGGACAATCAGCCCCAGCATTTT
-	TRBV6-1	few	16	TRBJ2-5	CASSDPGVGGQGTQYF	TGTGCCAGCAGTGACCCCGGGGTCGGGGGGCAAGGGACCCAGTACTTC